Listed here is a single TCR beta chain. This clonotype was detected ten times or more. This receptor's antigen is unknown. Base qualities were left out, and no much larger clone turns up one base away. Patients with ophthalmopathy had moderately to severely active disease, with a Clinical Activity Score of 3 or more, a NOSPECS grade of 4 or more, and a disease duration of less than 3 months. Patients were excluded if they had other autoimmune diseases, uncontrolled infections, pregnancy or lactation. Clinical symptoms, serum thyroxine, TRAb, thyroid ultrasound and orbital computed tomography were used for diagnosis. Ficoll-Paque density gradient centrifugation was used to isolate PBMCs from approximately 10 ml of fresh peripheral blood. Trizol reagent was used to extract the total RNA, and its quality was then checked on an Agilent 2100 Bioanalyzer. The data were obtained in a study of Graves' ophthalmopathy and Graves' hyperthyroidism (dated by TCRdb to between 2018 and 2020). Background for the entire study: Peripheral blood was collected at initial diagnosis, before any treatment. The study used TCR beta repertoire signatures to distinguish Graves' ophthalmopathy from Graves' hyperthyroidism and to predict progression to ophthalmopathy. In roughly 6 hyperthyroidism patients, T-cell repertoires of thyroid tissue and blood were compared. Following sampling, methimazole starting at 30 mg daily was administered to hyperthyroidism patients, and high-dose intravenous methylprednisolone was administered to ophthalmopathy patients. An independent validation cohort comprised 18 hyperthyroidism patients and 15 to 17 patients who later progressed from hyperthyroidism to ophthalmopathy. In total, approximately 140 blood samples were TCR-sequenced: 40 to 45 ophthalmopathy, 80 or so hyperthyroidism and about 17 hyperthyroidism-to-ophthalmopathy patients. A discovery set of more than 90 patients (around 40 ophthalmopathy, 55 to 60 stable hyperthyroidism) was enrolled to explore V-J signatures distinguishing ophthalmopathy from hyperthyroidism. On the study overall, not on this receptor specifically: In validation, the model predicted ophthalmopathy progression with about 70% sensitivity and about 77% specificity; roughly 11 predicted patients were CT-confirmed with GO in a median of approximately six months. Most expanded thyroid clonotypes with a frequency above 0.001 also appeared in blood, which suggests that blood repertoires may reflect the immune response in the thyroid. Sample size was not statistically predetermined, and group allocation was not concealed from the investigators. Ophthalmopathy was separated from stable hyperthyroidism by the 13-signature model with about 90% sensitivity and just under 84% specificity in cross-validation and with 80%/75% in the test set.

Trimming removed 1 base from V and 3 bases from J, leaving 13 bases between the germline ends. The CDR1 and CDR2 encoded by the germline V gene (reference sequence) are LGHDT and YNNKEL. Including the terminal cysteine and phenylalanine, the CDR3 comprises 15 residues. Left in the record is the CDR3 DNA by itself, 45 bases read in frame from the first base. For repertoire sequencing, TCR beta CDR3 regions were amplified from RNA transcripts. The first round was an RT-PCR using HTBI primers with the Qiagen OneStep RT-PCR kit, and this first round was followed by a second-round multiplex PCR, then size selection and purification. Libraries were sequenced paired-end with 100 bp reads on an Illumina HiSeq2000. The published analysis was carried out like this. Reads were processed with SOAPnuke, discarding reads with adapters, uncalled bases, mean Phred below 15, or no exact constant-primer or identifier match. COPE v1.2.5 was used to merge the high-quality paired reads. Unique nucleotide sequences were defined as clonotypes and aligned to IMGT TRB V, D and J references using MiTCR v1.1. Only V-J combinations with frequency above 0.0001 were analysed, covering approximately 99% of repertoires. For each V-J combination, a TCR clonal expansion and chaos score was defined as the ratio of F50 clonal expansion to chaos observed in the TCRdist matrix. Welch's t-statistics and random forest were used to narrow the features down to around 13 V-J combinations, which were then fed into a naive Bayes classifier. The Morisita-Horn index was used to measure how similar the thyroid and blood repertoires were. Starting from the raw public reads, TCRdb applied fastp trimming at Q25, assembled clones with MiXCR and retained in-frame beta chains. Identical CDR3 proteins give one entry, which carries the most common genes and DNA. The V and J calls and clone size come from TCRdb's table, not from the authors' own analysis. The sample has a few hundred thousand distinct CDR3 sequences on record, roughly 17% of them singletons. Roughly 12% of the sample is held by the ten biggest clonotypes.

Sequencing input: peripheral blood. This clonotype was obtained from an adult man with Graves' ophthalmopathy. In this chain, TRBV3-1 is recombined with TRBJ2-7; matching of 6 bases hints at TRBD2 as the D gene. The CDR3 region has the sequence CASSQVGGGRYEQYF. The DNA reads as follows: TGTGCCAGCAGCCAAGTGGGGGGTGGGCGCTACGAGCAGTACTTC.